The entry that follows covers one TCR beta chain sequence. Sequencing was performed with immunoSEQ multiplex PCR; in TCRdb, only in-frame clones are kept and a portion is missing. The sample has approximately 200,000 clones; 88% are singletons. This record belongs to a study of blood T cell repertoires in COVID-19. This sequence was found in a man aged 18 to 29 with active or convalescent COVID-19. Material: peripheral blood.

The CDR3 region is CASRGGGGDEQFF. DNA for the CDR3: TGCGCCAGCAGAGGGGGCGGAGGGGATGAGCAGTTCTTC. The chain couples TRBV5-1 to TRBJ2-1; tentative D call: TRBD1 (7 bases). Germline-derived CDR1 and CDR2 are SGHRS and YFSETQ. The CDR3 covers 13 residues. Trimming shortened V by 5 bases and J by 8 bases, and 14 bases separated the two germline ends.